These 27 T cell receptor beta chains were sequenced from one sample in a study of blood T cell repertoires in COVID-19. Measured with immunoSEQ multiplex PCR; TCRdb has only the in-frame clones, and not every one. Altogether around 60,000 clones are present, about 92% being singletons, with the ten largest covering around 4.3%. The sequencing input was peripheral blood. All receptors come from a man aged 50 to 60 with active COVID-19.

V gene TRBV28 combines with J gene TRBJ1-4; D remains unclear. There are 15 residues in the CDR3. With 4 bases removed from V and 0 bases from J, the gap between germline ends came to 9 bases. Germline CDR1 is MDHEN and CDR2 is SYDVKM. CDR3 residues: CASSSSSPTNEKLFF. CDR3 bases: TGTGCCAGCAGTTCGAGTAGCCCAACTAATGAAAAACTGTTTTTT.

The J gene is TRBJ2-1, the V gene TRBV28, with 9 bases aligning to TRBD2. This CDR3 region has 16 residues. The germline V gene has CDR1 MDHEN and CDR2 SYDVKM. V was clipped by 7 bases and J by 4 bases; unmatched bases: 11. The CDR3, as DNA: TGTGCCAGCAACTTTGGTGGCGGGAGGGCTTACAATGAGCAGTTCTTC. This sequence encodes CASNFGGGRAYNEQFF.

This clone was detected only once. The CDR3 sequence is CASEREVGDTQYF. The CDR3 nucleotides read TGTGCCAGCGAGCGGGAGGTGGGAGATACGCAGTATTTT. This chain uses TRBV11-3 with TRBJ2-3; 9 positions agree with TRBD2. The CDR3 runs 13 residues. V lost 8 bases and J lost 5; bases outside the gene matches: 5. Germline V gene lookup returns CDR1 SGHNT and CDR2 YENEEA.

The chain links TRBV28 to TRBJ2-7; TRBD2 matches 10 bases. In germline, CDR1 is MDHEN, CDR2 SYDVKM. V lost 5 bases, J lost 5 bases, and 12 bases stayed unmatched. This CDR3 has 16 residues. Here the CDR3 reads CASSVPASGSTHEQYF. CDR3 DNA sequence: TGTGCCAGCAGTGTTCCTGCTAGCGGGAGTACCCACGAGCAGTACTTC.

CDR3 nucleotide sequence: TGTGCCAGCAGCTCAGCTCCGGACGGGATTCAAAAACTGTTTTTT. Amino acid sequence: CASSSAPDGIQKLFF. The chain couples TRBV9 to TRBJ1-4; D gene uncertain. Germline V gene data show CDR1 as SGDLS and CDR2 as YYNGEE. V lost 4 bases, J lost 9 bases, and 19 bases lay in between. The CDR3 covers 15 residues.

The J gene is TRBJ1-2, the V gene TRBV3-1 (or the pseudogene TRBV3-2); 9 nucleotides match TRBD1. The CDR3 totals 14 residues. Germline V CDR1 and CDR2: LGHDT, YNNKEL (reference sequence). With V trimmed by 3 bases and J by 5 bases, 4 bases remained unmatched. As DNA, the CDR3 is TGTGCCAGCAGCCATCTGGACAGGGGTTATGGCTACACCTTC. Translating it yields CASSHLDRGYGYTF.

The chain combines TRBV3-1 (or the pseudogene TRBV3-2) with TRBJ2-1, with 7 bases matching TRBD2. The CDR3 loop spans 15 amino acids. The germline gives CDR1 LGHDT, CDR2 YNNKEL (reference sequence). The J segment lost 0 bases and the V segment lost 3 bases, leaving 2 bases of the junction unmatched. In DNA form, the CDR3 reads TGTGCCAGCAGCCATACGGGAGGCTCCTACAATGAGCAGTTCTTC. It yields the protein CASSHTGGSYNEQFF.

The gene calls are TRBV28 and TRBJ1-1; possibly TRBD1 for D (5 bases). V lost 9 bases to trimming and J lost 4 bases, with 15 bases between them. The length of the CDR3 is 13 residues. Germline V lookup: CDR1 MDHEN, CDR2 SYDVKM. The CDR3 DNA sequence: TGTGCCAGTCGTGGGGCCGTGAGCACTGAAGCTTTCTTT. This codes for CASRGAVSTEAFF.

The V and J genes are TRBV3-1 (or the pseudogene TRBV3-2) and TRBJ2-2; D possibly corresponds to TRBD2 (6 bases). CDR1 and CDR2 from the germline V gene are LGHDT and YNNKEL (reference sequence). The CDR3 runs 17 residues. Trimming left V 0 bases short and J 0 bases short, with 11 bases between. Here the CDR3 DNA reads TGTGCCAGCAGCCAAGAATTAGCTAGCGCGAACACCGGGGAGCTGTTTTTT. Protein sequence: CASSQELASANTGELFF.

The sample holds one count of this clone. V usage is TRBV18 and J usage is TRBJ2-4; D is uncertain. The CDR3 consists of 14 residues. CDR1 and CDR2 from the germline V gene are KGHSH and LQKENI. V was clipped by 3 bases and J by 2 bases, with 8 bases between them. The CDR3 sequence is CASSPTLTKNIQYF. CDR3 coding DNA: TGTGCCAGCTCACCGACTCTCACCAAAAACATTCAGTACTTC.

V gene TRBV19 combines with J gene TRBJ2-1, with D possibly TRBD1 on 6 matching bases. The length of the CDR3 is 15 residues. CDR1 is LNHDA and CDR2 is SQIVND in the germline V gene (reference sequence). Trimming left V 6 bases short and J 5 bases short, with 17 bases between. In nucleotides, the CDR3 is TGTGCCAGTAGCGTACAGGGCAAGAGGGACAATGAGCAGTTCTTC. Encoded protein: CASSVQGKRDNEQFF.

CDR3 region: CASSSPDSGSYEQYF. In nucleotides, the CDR3 is TGTGCCAGCAGCTCCCCGGATAGCGGGAGCTACGAGCAGTACTTC. The V and J genes are TRBV7-3 and TRBJ2-7, with 9 bases aligning to TRBD2. CDR3 length: 15 amino acids. J gave up 3 bases and V 4 bases, and 7 bases lay outside the gene matches. CDR1 SGHTA and CDR2 FQGTGA come from the germline V gene.

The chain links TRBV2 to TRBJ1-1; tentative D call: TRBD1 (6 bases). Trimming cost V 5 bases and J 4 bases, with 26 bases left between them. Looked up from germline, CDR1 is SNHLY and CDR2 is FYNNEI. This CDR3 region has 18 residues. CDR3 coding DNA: TGTGCCAGCAGTCACCCCTCGATCGGGGGGCGCTTCCCCACTGAAGCTTTCTTT. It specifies CASSHPSIGGRFPTEAFF.

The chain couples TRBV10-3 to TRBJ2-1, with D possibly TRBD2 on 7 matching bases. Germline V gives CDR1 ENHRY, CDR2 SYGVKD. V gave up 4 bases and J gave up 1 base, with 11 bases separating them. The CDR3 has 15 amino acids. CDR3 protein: CAISVGGASYNEQFF. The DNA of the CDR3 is TGTGCCATCAGTGTGGGGGGGGCATCCTACAATGAGCAGTTCTTC.

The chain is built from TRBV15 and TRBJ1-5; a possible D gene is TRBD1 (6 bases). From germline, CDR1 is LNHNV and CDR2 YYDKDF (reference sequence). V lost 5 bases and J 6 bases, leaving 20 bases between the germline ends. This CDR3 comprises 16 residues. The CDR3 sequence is CATSGSGQTRSQPQHF. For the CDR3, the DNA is TGTGCCACCAGCGGATCGGGACAAACTCGCAGTCAGCCCCAGCATTTT.

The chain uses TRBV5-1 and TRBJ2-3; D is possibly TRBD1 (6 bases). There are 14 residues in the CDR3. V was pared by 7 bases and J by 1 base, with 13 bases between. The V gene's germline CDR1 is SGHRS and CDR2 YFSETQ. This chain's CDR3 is CASAGGAGTDTQYF. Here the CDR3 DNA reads TGCGCCAGCGCTGGGGGCGCCGGCACAGATACGCAGTATTTT.

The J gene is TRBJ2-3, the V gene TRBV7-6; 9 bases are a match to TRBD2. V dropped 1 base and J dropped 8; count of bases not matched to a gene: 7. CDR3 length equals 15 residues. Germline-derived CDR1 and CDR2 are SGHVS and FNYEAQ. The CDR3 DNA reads TGTGCCAGCAGCTTAGTTTCGGATAGCGGGAGTACGCAGTATTTT. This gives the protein CASSLVSDSGSTQYF.

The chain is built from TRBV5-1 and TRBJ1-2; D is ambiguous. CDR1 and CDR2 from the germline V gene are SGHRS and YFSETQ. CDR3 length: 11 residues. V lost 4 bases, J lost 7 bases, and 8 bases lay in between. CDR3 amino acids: CASSAGVGYTF. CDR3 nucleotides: TGCGCCAGCAGCGCGGGAGTTGGCTACACCTTC.

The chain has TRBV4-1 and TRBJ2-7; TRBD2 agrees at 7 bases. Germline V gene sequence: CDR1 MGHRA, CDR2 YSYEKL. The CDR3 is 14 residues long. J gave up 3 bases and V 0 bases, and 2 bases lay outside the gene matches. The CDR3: CASSQELAGYEQYF. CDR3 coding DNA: TGCGCCAGCAGCCAAGAATTAGCGGGCTACGAGCAGTACTTC.

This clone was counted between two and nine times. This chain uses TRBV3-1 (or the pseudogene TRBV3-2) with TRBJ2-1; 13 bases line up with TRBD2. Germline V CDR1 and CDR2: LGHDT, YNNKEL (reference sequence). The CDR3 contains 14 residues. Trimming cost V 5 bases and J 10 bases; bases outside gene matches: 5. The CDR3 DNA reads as TGTGCCAGCAGCGGTCGGACTAGCGGGAGCGAGCAGTTCTTC. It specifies CASSGRTSGSEQFF.

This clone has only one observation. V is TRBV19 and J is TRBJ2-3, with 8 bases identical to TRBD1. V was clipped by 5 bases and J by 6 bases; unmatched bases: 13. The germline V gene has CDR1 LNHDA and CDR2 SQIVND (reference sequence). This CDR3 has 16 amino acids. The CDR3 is CASSLSDRGFPDTQYF. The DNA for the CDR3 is TGTGCCAGTAGTCTCAGCGACAGGGGTTTTCCCGATACGCAGTATTTT. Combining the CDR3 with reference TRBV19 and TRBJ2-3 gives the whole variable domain DGGITQSPKYLFRKEGQNVTLSCEQNLNHDAMYWYRQDPGQGLRLIYYSQIVNDFQKGDIAEGYSVSREKKESFPLTVTSAQKNPTAFYLCASSLSDRGFPDTQYFGPGTRLTVL.

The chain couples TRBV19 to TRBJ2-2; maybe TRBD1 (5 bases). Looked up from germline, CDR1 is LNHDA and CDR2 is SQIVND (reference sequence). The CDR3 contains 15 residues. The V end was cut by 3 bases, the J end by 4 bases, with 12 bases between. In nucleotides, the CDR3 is TGTGCCAGTAGTATTAGTCCAGGGCCCACCGGGGAGCTGTTTTTT. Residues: CASSISPGPTGELFF.

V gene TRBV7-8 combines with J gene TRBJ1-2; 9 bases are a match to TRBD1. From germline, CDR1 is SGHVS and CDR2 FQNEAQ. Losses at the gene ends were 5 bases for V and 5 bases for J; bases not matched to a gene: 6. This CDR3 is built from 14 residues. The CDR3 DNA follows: TGTGCCAGCAGCCCGATGACAGGGGGGTATGGCTACACCTTC. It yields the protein CASSPMTGGYGYTF.

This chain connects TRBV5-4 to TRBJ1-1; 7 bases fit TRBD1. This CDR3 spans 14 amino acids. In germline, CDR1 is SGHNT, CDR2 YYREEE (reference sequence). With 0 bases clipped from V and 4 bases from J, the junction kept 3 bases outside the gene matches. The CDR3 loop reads CASSLVQGSTEAFF. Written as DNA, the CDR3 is TGTGCCAGCAGCTTGGTACAGGGGAGCACTGAAGCTTTCTTT. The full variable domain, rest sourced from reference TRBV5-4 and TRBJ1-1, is ETGVTQSPTHLIKTRGQQVTLRCSSQSGHNTVSWYQQALGQGPQFIFQYYREEENGRGNFPPRFSGLQFPNYSSELNVNALELDDSALYLCASSLVQGSTEAFFGQGTRLTVV.

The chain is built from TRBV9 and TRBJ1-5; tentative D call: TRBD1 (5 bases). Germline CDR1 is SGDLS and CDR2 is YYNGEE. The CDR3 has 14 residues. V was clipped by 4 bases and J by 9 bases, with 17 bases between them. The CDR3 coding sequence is TGTGCCAGCAGCCCCTGGGAGTGGGGGGGGCCCCAGCATTTT. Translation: CASSPWEWGGPQHF.

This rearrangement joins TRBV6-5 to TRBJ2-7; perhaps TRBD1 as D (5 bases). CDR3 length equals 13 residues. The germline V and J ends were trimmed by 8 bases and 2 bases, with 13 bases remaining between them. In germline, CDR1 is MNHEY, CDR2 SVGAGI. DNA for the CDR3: TGTGCCAGCCGACCTACAGGACCCTACGAGCAGTACTTC. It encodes CASRPTGPYEQYF.

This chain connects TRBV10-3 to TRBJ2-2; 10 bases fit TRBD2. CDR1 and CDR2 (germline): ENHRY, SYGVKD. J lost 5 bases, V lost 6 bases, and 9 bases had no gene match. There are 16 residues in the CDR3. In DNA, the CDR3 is TGTGCCATCAGGGGGTGGACTAGCGGAGATACCGGGGAGCTGTTTTTT. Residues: CAIRGWTSGDTGELFF.